A selection of T cell receptor beta chains follows, all from one sample in a study of T cells in Graves' hyperthyroidism and ophthalmopathy. TCRdb itself ran the multiplex PCR reads through MiXCR, one entry per CDR3 protein. The sample carries 40,000 to 60,000 distinct CDR3 sequences, roughly half recorded once. Sequences were obtained from peripheral blood or thyroid tissue (not recorded which). All receptors come from a man aged 18 to 30 with Graves' hyperthyroidism. Each CDR3 is given with its conserved first and last residue. D genes are given only for firm matches. Clone size appears in some rows only: once, few, many, or a class for an expanded clone.

j_call clone_size v_call d_call cdr3_nt cdr3_aa
TRBJ1-4 NA TRBV20-1 NA TGCAGTGCTAGAGATCCGGCTAGCAATCAGCCCAATGAAAAACTGTTTTTT CSARDPASNQPNEKLFF
TRBJ2-3 many TRBV4-3 TRBD2 TGCGCCAGCAGCCCAGAAGGGACTAGGGGGGAGGATACGCAGTATTTT CASSPEGTRGEDTQYF
TRBJ1-2 NA TRBV29-1 NA TGCAGCGTTCTACAGGGAGACTATGGCTACACCTTC CSVLQGDYGYTF
TRBJ2-7 NA TRBV7-6 NA TGTGCCAGCAGCTTAGCAGAGGGCTACGAGCAGTACTTC CASSLAEGYEQYF
TRBJ2-2 many TRBV20-1 NA TGCAGTGCTAGAGTTCCAGGGGCGGACACCGGGGAGCTGTTTTTT CSARVPGADTGELFF
TRBJ1-5 many TRBV28 TRBD1 TGTGCCAGCAGTTTTCGGAGACAGGGAGGACATTTT CASSFRRQGGHF
TRBJ1-2 many TRBV6-6 TRBD1 TGTGCCAGCAGGGATACAGGGGGCGTTCGTGGCTACACCTTC CASRDTGGVRGYTF
TRBJ2-3 few TRBV2 NA TGTGCCAGCAGTGTTAGGGGTGGCGGCACAGATACGCAGTATTTT CASSVRGGGTDTQYF
TRBJ1-2 once TRBV14 NA TGTGCCAGCAGCCAAGTTCGGGGACGGAACTATGGCTACACCTTC CASSQVRGRNYGYTF
TRBJ1-1 NA TRBV20-1 NA TGCAGTGCTCCAAAAAGGGGTAACACTGAAGCTTTCTTT CSAPKRGNTEAFF
TRBJ1-4 NA TRBV5-1 NA TGCGCCAGCAGTGCCGCCTCAACTAATGAAAAACTGTTTTTT CASSAASTNEKLFF
TRBJ1-5 NA TRBV5-1 NA TGCGCCAGCAGCTTGGTGGGGGATGGGCAGCCCCAGCATTTT CASSLVGDGQPQHF
TRBJ1-5 NA TRBV7-9 TRBD1 TGTGCCAGCAGCCGGGGACAGGGACCTGGATGGCCCCAGCATTTT CASSRGQGPGWPQHF
TRBJ1-1 NA TRBV9 NA TGTGCCAGCAGCGTAGAAGGGGGGAACACTGAAGCTTTCTTT CASSVEGGNTEAFF
TRBJ2-2 many TRBV12-3/TRBV12-4 NA TGTGCCAGCAGTTTGACGGGTTATTTTCCCGGGGAGCTGTTTTTT CASSLTGYFPGELFF
TRBJ2-7 NA TRBV7-2 TRBD1 TGTGCCAGCAGCTTAGGGAAAGGGACAGGAAGCGAGCAGTACTTC CASSLGKGTGSEQYF